Each of the 4 T cell receptor beta chains below was sequenced from the same sample in a study of cytomegalovirus exposure and HLA in healthy donors. The study ran its PCR with 60 Vbeta and 13 Jbeta primers. Generated by immunoSEQ multiplex PCR, the TCRdb table keeps only in-frame clones and is missing some. This sample yields about 120,000 clones, of which approximately 72% are seen a single time; roughly 1.4% belongs to the top ten. Sequenced: PBMCs. Receptor source: a man aged 18 to 29 in good health and CMV-seronegative.

This clone was counted between two and nine times. The CDR3 protein is CAITGTSGRNYEQYF. CDR3 DNA: TGTGCCATCACCGGGACTAGCGGGAGAAACTACGAGCAGTACTTC. V is TRBV10-3 and J is TRBJ2-7, with 14 bases lining up with TRBD2. Germline CDR1 ENHRY, CDR2 SYGVKD. With 7 bases clipped from V and 3 bases from J, the junction kept 5 bases outside the gene matches. The CDR3 spans 15 residues.

The rearrangement uses TRBV5-6 and TRBJ2-2; 10 bases line up with TRBD1. Per germline, CDR1 SGHDT and CDR2 YYEEEE. This CDR3 contains 16 residues. Losses at the gene ends were 4 bases for V and 5 bases for J; bases not matched to a gene: 8. The CDR3 loop is CASSGGTGVVTGELFF. The CDR3 bases are TGTGCCAGCAGCGGAGGGACAGGGGTGGTTACCGGGGAGCTGTTTTTT.

J is TRBJ1-2 and V is TRBV2; TRBD1 matches at 9 bases. Unmatched junction bases numbered 6, after V lost 5 bases and J lost 8 bases. This CDR3 is 13 amino acids long. The germline gives CDR1 SNHLY, CDR2 FYNNEI. The CDR3, as DNA: TGTGCCAGCAGTTTACAGGGGGCTGAAGGCTACACCTTC. It specifies CASSLQGAEGYTF.

The CDR3 DNA reads as TGTGCCAGCAGCGTAGATTTCAGGGCGGGGGAGACCCAGTACTTC. Protein product: CASSVDFRAGETQYF. The chain carries TRBV9 and TRBJ2-5; D perhaps matches TRBD2 (6 bases). The CDR3 is made up of 15 amino acids. V lost 0 bases to trimming and J lost 5 bases, with 14 bases between them. The germline V gene has CDR1 SGDLS and CDR2 YYNGEE.